Included here is one T cell receptor beta chain sequence, with context. Method: immunoSEQ multiplex PCR; TCRdb's copy keeps in-frame clones and lacks some. Of tens of thousands of clones detected, around 81% appear once; the ten largest clones hold less than 7.5%. Described time point: blood 2 weeks post-SBRT. Treatment indicated: 15 Gy SBRT to primary tumor, nephrectomy 4 weeks later. These data are taken from a study of radiation and T cells in renal cell carcinoma. Germline loops: CDR1 SGHVS, CDR2 FQNEAQ. This CDR3 comprises 15 residues. Trimming left V 4 bases short and J 4 bases short, with 16 bases between.

The chain combines TRBV7-8 with TRBJ1-2; maybe TRBD1 (5 bases). The sample was blood, taken from a patient whose treatment included radiotherapy and nephrectomy. This receptor was identified in a man aged 60-69 years with renal cell carcinoma. The CDR3 loop is CASSSTDSHSYGYTF. CDR3 nucleotide sequence: TGTGCCAGCAGCTCAACAGACAGCCATAGCTATGGCTACACCTTC.